The rows below give T cell receptor beta chains drawn from one sample of a study of cytomegalovirus exposure and HLA in healthy donors. Sequenced by immunoSEQ multiplex PCR; TCRdb stores in-frame clones only, minus some. Of fewer than 130,000 clones listed, 89% are singletons. Source material: PBMCs. These TCRs come from a woman aged 18-35 years in good health and CMV-seronegative. Each CDR3 is given with its conserved first and last residue. Fields, in order: CDR3 length, J gene, V gene, clone size, CDR3 protein. Not every row has a clone size; where given, it reads once, few, many or a size class.

15 | TRBJ1-5 | TRBV28 | few | CASSLIRGLNQPQHF
15 | TRBJ1-1 | TRBV29-1 | - | CSAKTGTGLKAEAFF
11 | TRBJ2-7 | TRBV29-1 | - | CSAGELREQYF
17 | TRBJ2-3 | TRBV4-1 | - | CASSPFPPSGSTDTQYF
13 | TRBJ2-1 | TRBV19 | - | CASSASGTTEQFF
16 | TRBJ2-7 | TRBV5-1 | - | CASSLGSLAVSYEQYF
19 | TRBJ2-5 | TRBV13 | - | CASSETPLSSEKRQETQYF
16 | TRBJ2-3 | TRBV5-5 | - | CASTDPGASGTDTQYF
15 | TRBJ2-1 | TRBV5-6 | - | CASSFRIAGYNEQFF
14 | TRBJ2-1 | TRBV5-1 | - | CASSRTSGGNEQFF
14 | TRBJ2-1 | TRBV18 | - | CASSPGTSPNEQFF
16 | TRBJ2-5 | TRBV15 | - | CATSRIPGQGRETQYF
14 | TRBJ2-7 | TRBV5-1 | - | CASSLALSGYEQYF
12 | TRBJ2-5 | TRBV19 | - | CATSTGGETQYF
14 | TRBJ2-3 | TRBV5-1 | - | CASSSTGGPDTQYF
18 | TRBJ1-3 | TRBV6-4 | - | CASSEPRRDSVSGNTIYF
18 | TRBJ1-2 | TRBV27 | few | CASSLLRQGRASNYGYTF
17 | TRBJ1-2 | TRBV11-2 | - | CASSPEEGAVWNYGYTF
15 | TRBJ1-1 | TRBV5-1 | - | CASSSRTDRNTEAFF
13 | TRBJ2-2 | TRBV5-1 | - | CASSSSGPGELFF
15 | TRBJ1-1 | TRBV27 | - | CASSPLSRKNTEAFF
15 | TRBJ1-1 | TRBV5-1 | - | CASSLTGLAGTEAFF
16 | TRBJ1-5 | TRBV2 | - | CASRGHGQGLNQPQHF
15 | TRBJ2-5 | TRBV7-2 | - | CASRRTSGGLETQYF
22 | TRBJ1-1 | TRBV30 | - | CAWRGGFRDRIIPITGPPEAFF
14 | TRBJ2-7 | TRBV19 | - | CASRSTGAGYEQYF
14 | TRBJ1-2 | TRBV7-9 | - | CASSSRRGPHGYTF
13 | TRBJ2-7 | TRBV27 | - | CASSSSTSYEQYF
12 | TRBJ1-2 | TRBV14 | - | CASSQGGWGYTF
14 | TRBJ2-7 | TRBV4-1 | - | CASSHHLNSYEQYF
13 | TRBJ2-7 | TRBV28 | - | CASSFDSTYEQYF
13 | TRBJ1-2 | TRBV28 | - | CASNLRQVYGYTF
13 | TRBJ1-2 | TRBV7-2 | - | CASSRGDRGGYTF
14 | TRBJ2-7 | TRBV15 | - | CATSRATNRDEQYF
15 | TRBJ1-2 | TRBV18 | - | CASSPRAGANYGYTF
15 | TRBJ2-7 | TRBV6-1 | - | CASGRDINLSYEQYF
14 | TRBJ2-7 | TRBV13 | once | CASSLPNRVGEQYF
14 | TRBJ1-6 | TRBV28 | - | CASSWTGDNSPLHF
16 | TRBJ2-3 | TRBV19 | - | CASSRLLAGGTDTQYF
14 | TRBJ2-1 | TRBV15 | - | CATSRDGTLGEQFF
15 | TRBJ2-4 | TRBV6-1 | - | CASSEIGQDKNIQYF